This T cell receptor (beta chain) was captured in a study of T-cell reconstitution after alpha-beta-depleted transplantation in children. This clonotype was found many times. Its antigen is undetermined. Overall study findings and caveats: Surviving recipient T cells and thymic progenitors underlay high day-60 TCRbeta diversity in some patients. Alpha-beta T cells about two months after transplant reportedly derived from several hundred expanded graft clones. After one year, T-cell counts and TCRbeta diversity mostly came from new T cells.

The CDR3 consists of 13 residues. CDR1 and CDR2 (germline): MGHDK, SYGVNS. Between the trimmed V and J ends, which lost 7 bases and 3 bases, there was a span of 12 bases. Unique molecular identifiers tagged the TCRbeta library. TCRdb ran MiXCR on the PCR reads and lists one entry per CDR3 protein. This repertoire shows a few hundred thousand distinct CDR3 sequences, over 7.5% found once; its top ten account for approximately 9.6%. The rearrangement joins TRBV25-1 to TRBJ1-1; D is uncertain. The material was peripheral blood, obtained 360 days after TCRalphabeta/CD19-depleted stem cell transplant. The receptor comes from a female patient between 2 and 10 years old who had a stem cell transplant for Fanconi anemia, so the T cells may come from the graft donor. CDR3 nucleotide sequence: TGTGCCAGCACTTCAGTTCGGTACACTGAAGCTTTCTTT. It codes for CASTSVRYTEAFF. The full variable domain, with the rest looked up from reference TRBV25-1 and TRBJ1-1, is EADIYQTPRYLVIGTGKKITLECSQTMGHDKMYWYQQDPGMELHLIHYSYGVNSTEKGDLSSESTVSRIRTEHFPLTLESARPSHTSQYLCASTSVRYTEAFFGQGTRLTVV.